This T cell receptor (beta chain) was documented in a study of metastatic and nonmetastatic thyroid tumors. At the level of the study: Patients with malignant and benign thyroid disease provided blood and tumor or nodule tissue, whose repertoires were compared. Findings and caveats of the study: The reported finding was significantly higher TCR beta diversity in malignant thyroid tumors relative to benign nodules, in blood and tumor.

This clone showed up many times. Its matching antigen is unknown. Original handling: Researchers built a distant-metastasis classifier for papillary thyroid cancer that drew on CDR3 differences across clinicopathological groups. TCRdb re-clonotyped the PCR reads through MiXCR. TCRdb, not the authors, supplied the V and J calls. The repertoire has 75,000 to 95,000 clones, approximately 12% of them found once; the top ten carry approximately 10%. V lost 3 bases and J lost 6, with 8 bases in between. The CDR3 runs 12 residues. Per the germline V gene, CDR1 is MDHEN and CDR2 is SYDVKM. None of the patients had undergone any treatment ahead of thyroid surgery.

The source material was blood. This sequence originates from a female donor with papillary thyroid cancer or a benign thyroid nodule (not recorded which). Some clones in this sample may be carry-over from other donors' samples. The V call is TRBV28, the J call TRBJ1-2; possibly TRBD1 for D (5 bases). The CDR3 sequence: CASSFRGNGYTF. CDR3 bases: TGTGCCAGCAGTTTTCGGGGGAATGGCTACACCTTC.